The following is a TCR beta chain sequence with its context. As yet, its antigen is unknown. The data were obtained in a study of CD8+CD57+ T cells in acquired aplastic anemia. Study-level points and caveats: Patients and controls shared nearly 30 CD8+ CDR3 sequences, which appeared highly expressed in patients and within their immunodominant clones. CD8+ Simpson's diversity did not differ significantly between patients and controls.

Previously, flow cytometry had revealed CD8+CD57+ cell expansion in the patients chosen for sequencing. Patients were treatment-naive when blood was sampled. The template used for profiling TCR beta VDJ and CDR3 was genomic DNA. TCRdb fed the reads into MiXCR, producing one record per CDR3 protein. The table lists more than 250,000 distinct CDR3 sequences, approximately 82% of them singletons, with 40% to 55% in the top ten. The CDR3 extends over 14 amino acids. V dropped 2 bases and J dropped 17 bases, with 22 bases sitting between them. CDR1 SGDLS and CDR2 YYNGEE come from the germline V gene. This sequence joins TRBV9 and TRBJ2-2; no firm D call. The sequence was obtained from a human donor with aplastic anemia. Sequenced material: sorted CD4+, CD8+, or CD8+CD57+ T cells (not recorded which) from PBMCs. DNA for the CDR3: TGTGCCAGCAGCGTTGGGCCAGATACGCGGTATTTTTTTTTT. Translation: CASSVGPDTRYFFF.